This record concerns one T cell receptor beta chain sequence. TCR beta CDR3 regions were amplified from RNA transcripts. An initial round of RT-PCR targeting the TCR CDR3 relied on the HTBI primer set. TCRdb independently ran MiXCR on the multiplex PCR reads; one entry per CDR3 protein. The sample contains approximately 590,000 distinct CDR3 sequences, 15% to 18% of which appear only once. Clinical symptoms, serum thyroxine, TRAb, thyroid ultrasound and orbital computed tomography established diagnosis. The source of the sample is a study of T cells in Graves' hyperthyroidism and ophthalmopathy. Study-level information: Peripheral blood samples were taken at initial diagnosis, prior to any treatment.

Trimming stripped 1 base from V and 5 bases from J, with 11 bases between. Germline V gene sequence: CDR1 SEHNR, CDR2 FQNEAQ (reference sequence). This CDR3 is 15 amino acids long. The J gene is TRBJ2-2, the V gene TRBV7-9; tentatively, D is TRBD1 or TRBD2 (6 bases each). The sample comprised blood. This TCR came from a young woman with Graves' hyperthyroidism. The CDR3 loop is CASSLEGGRTGELFF. CDR3 DNA: TGTGCCAGCAGCTTAGAGGGGGGACGGACCGGGGAGCTGTTTTTT.